Listed here are 13 T cell receptor beta chains from one sample, sequenced in a study of blood T cell repertoires in COVID-19. Sequenced by immunoSEQ multiplex PCR; TCRdb stores in-frame clones only, minus some. Of some 190,000 clones listed, about four fifths are singletons. The source material was peripheral blood. These receptors were collected from a woman aged 40-49 years with COVID-19, enrolled during active disease.

This clone was seen a few times. V and J are TRBV11-2 and TRBJ1-5; the match to TRBD1 covers 9 bases. This CDR3 comprises 13 residues. CDR1 SGHAT and CDR2 FQNNGV come from the germline V gene. With 5 bases clipped from V and 5 bases from J, the junction kept 1 base outside the gene matches. CDR3 sequence (DNA): TGTGCCAGCAGCCGGGACAGGGATCAGCCCCAGCATTTT. Translation gives CASSRDRDQPQHF.

V usage is TRBV28 and J usage is TRBJ1-2; TRBD1 agrees at 10 bases. CDR3 size: 16 residues. With V trimmed by 3 bases and J by 4 bases, 8 bases remained unmatched. Germline values: CDR1 MDHEN, CDR2 SYDVKM. CDR3 loop: CASSFSGQGYSYGYTF. The DNA for the CDR3 is TGTGCCAGCAGTTTTTCGGGACAGGGGTATTCCTATGGCTACACCTTC.

This clone was recorded a few times. V usage is TRBV11-2 and J usage is TRBJ1-2; D is possibly TRBD1 (6 bases). V lost 3 bases, J lost 7 bases, and 9 bases lay in between. The V gene's germline CDR1 is SGHAT and CDR2 FQNNGV. This CDR3 contains 12 residues. The CDR3 reads CASSFQGTGYTF. As DNA, the CDR3 is TGTGCCAGCAGCTTTCAGGGGACTGGCTACACCTTC. Variable domain in full (rest from reference TRBV11-2 and TRBJ1-2): EAGVAQSPRYKIIEKRQSVAFWCNPISGHATLYWYQQILGQGPKLLIQFQNNGVVDDSQLPKDRFSAERLKGVDSTLKIQPAKLEDSAVYLCASSFQGTGYTFGSGTRLTVV.

This chain connects TRBV20-1 to TRBJ2-1; D unclear. Per the germline V gene, CDR1 is DFQATT and CDR2 is SNEGSKA (reference sequence). V lost 3 bases, J lost 3 bases, and 12 bases lay in between. The CDR3 is 14 amino acids. The CDR3: CSASKSTYYNEQFF. CDR3 in DNA: TGCAGTGCTAGTAAGTCTACCTACTACAATGAGCAGTTCTTC.

This clone was counted a few times. This rearrangement joins TRBV5-4 to TRBJ1-1; TRBD1 is a possible D gene (5 bases). The CDR3 is 13 residues long. In germline, CDR1 is SGHNT, CDR2 YYREEE (reference sequence). Between the trimmed V and J ends, which lost 4 bases and 2 bases, there was a span of 9 bases. The CDR3 region has the DNA TGTGCCAGCAGCAACGGGGGTAACACTGAAGCTTTCTTT. Its translation is CASSNGGNTEAFF. The complete variable domain, with remaining parts taken from reference TRBV5-4 and TRBJ1-1, reads ETGVTQSPTHLIKTRGQQVTLRCSSQSGHNTVSWYQQALGQGPQFIFQYYREEENGRGNFPPRFSGLQFPNYSSELNVNALELDDSALYLCASSNGGNTEAFFGQGTRLTVV.

The J gene is TRBJ2-7, the V gene TRBV6-5, with D possibly TRBD2 on 6 matching bases. The CDR3 totals 13 residues. The V gene's germline CDR1 is MNHEY and CDR2 SVGAGI. The germline V and J ends were trimmed by 0 bases and 4 bases, with 7 bases remaining between them. The CDR3 region has the DNA TGTGCCAGCAGTTACTCACGGGGGTACGAGCAGTACTTC. Protein product: CASSYSRGYEQYF.

This clone was seen only a few times. V gene TRBV19 combines with J gene TRBJ2-2, with D perhaps matching TRBD2 (5 bases). The CDR3 runs to 14 residues. Germline CDR1 LNHDA, CDR2 SQIVND (reference sequence). The germline V and J ends were trimmed by 3 bases and 6 bases, with 11 bases remaining between them. CDR3 in DNA: TGTGCCAGTAGTATGGTTAAGAGGGCCGGGGAGCTGTTTTTT. Encoded protein: CASSMVKRAGELFF.

The chain uses TRBV2 and TRBJ2-7; D is possibly TRBD2 (6 bases). CDR1 SNHLY and CDR2 FYNNEI come from the germline V gene. Trimming stripped 0 bases from V and 3 bases from J, with 9 bases between. The CDR3 is 14 amino acids. The CDR3 bases are TGTGCCAGCAGTGAAGCGCTGGGGGGCTACGAGCAGTACTTC. This translates into CASSEALGGYEQYF. Full variable domain (remainder filled in from reference TRBV2 and TRBJ2-7): EPEVTQTPSHQVTQMGQEVILRCVPISNHLYFYWYRQILGQKVEFLVSFYNNEISEKSEIFDDQFSVERPDGSNFTLKIRSTKLEDSAMYFCASSEALGGYEQYFGPGTRLTVT.

In this sample, this clone turned up once. The chain is built from TRBV28 and TRBJ1-4, with D unclear. The CDR3 runs 14 residues. CDR1 and CDR2 from the germline V gene are MDHEN and SYDVKM. The V end was cut by 7 bases, the J end by 7 bases, with 16 bases between. CDR3 amino acids: CASKRPDTGEKLFF. CDR3 sequence (DNA): TGTGCCAGCAAGAGACCAGACACTGGTGAAAAACTGTTTTTT.

The V call is TRBV24-1, the J call TRBJ2-1, with D possibly TRBD2 on 7 matching bases. V was shortened by 2 bases and J by 2 bases, with 12 bases between the two germline ends. Germline-derived CDR1 and CDR2 are KGHDR and SFDVKD. This CDR3 comprises 16 residues. DNA of the CDR3: TGTGCCACCAGTGATTCTCGGGGGGCCCCCTACAATGAGCAGTTCTTC. Encoded protein: CATSDSRGAPYNEQFF.

V and J are TRBV2 and TRBJ2-3, with a tentative D call TRBD2 (6 bases). The V and J ends lost 8 bases and 4 bases respectively, with 13 bases between them. The germline CDR1 and CDR2 sequences are SNHLY and FYNNEI. The CDR3 is made up of 13 amino acids. The CDR3 nucleotides are TGTGCCAGCGAGTCCTCGGGGGCAGATACGCAGTATTTT. This translates into CASESSGADTQYF.

This sequence joins TRBV15 and TRBJ2-2, with 7 positions matching TRBD2. The CDR3 extends over 17 amino acids. With 7 bases clipped from V and 2 bases from J, the junction kept 13 bases outside the gene matches. Germline V CDR1 and CDR2: LNHNV, YYDKDF (reference sequence). CDR3 residues: CATTPHGGDTNTGELFF. As DNA, the CDR3 is TGTGCCACCACTCCCCATGGGGGGGATACTAACACCGGGGAGCTGTTTTTT.

This sequence joins TRBV6-2 or TRBV6-3 and TRBJ1-5, with no clear D. This CDR3 is built from 16 residues. V was shortened by 3 bases and J by 1 base, with 13 bases between the two germline ends. The germline gives CDR1 MNHEY, CDR2 SVGEGT. The CDR3 loop is CASSYKGSGSNQPQHF. The CDR3 region has the DNA TGTGCCAGCAGTTATAAAGGGAGTGGAAGCAATCAGCCCCAGCATTTT.